This T cell receptor beta chain comes out of a study of blood T cells in healthy people across ages. Primers used in a second PCR of roughly 7 to 12 cycles were a sample-barcoded 5' primer and a J-beta primer mix. With 12 random nucleotides, a template-switch adaptor tagged each individual cDNA molecule. Each CDR3 protein is one row after TCRdb ran MiXCR on the 5' RACE reads. The repertoire holds hundreds of thousands of distinct CDR3 sequences, with approximately 29% as singletons. Germline CDR1 and CDR2: MNHNY and SVGAGI (reference sequence). The CDR3 sequence is 13 residues long. Trimming took off 3 bases at V and 6 bases at J, with 8 bases between the two ends.

V gene TRBV6-6 combines with J gene TRBJ1-4; D is ambiguous. The specimen was blood. The source of this sequence is a woman of 80 years or more in good health. CDR3 protein: CASSYRGYEKLFF. The CDR3 nucleotides read TGTGCCAGCAGTTATCGGGGTTATGAAAAACTGTTTTTT.